These 5 T cell receptor beta chains originate from one sample sequenced in a study of Graves' ophthalmopathy and Graves' hyperthyroidism. Amplified material comprised TCR beta CDR3 regions derived from RNA transcripts. The first-round RT-PCR employed HTBI primers together with the Qiagen OneStep RT-PCR kit. A multiplex PCR was then performed as the second round. In TCRdb, the multiplex PCR reads were re-called with MiXCR into one record per CDR3 protein. The table has roughly 400,000 distinct CDR3 sequences, around 20% seen once. The sequenced sample consisted of peripheral blood. The source is a young woman with Graves' ophthalmopathy.

This clonotype appeared a few times. This rearrangement joins TRBV2 to TRBJ1-2; tentative D call: TRBD1 (5 bases). Germline V gene lookup returns CDR1 SNHLY and CDR2 FYNNEI. The CDR3 sequence is 14 residues long. The V gene lost 0 bases and the J gene lost 5 bases, with 10 bases spanning the gap. The CDR3 sequence is CASSEAGDGYGYTF. The CDR3 DNA follows: TGTGCCAGCAGTGAAGCAGGGGACGGATATGGCTACACCTTC.

The chain links TRBV6-1 to TRBJ1-1; D might be TRBD1 (6 bases). The CDR3 is 14 amino acids. CDR1 and CDR2 (germline): MNHNS, SASEGT. V dropped 1 base and J dropped 5 bases, with 11 bases sitting between them. This CDR3 is CASSEVGGRTEAFF. The CDR3 coding sequence is TGTGCCAGCAGTGAAGTCGGGGGGCGAACTGAAGCTTTCTTT.

Many counts were recorded for this clonotype. J is TRBJ1-2 and V is TRBV11-2; D is perhaps TRBD1 (6 bases). Germline values: CDR1 SGHAT, CDR2 FQNNGV. Trimming left V 4 bases short and J 8 bases short, with 17 bases between. CDR3 length: 14 residues. CDR3 region: CASSSAQGGKGYTF. The CDR3 DNA follows: TGTGCCAGCAGCTCGGCACAGGGAGGGAAAGGCTACACCTTC.

This clonotype was recorded many times. J is TRBJ2-7 and V is TRBV30, with D hard to call. Per germline, CDR1 GTSNPN and CDR2 SVGIG (reference sequence). This CDR3 has 11 residues. V dropped 2 bases and J dropped 4 bases, with 6 bases sitting between them. CDR3 in amino acids: CAWSTDYEQYF. For the CDR3, the DNA is TGTGCCTGGAGTACTGATTACGAGCAGTACTTC.

This clonotype was recorded many times. The chain is built from TRBV10-3 and TRBJ1-6; 9 positions match TRBD1. The CDR3 runs 13 residues. The germline gives CDR1 ENHRY, CDR2 SYGVKD. The V gene end was trimmed by 8 bases and the J gene end by 10 bases; junction bases not matched to a gene: 6. CDR3: CAIGTGGGSPLHF. The CDR3 DNA sequence: TGTGCCATCGGCACAGGGGGCGGGTCACCCCTCCACTTT.